What follows are 17 T cell receptor beta chains derived from one specimen sequenced in a study of PD-1 blockade in classical Hodgkin lymphoma. Every patient was affected by relapse after autologous stem cell transplantation, while exposure to brentuximab vedotin was not uniform. TCRdb's table, derived via immunoSEQ multiplex PCR, lists solely in-frame clones and lacks some. The sample contains 40,000 to 45,000 clones, roughly 78% of which appear only once. Sequencing used peripheral blood mononuclear cells (PBMCs), obtained at baseline. The receptor set was obtained from a human donor with classical Hodgkin lymphoma.

This clone was picked up a small number of times. The rearrangement joins TRBV7-2 to TRBJ1-1; tentative D call: TRBD1 (5 bases). This CDR3 has 14 amino acids. CDR1 and CDR2 from the germline V gene are SGHTA and FQGNSA. Trimming removed 5 bases from V and 0 bases from J, with 10 bases in between. For the CDR3, the DNA is TGTGCCAGCAGCACCCGCAGGGTGAACACTGAAGCTTTCTTT. Protein product: CASSTRRVNTEAFF.

The rearrangement uses TRBV15 and TRBJ2-5, with D tentatively TRBD1 or TRBD2 (5 bases each). The CDR3 consists of 15 residues. V lost 5 bases, J lost 4 bases, and 17 bases lay in between. Germline assignment: CDR1 LNHNV and CDR2 YYDKDF (reference sequence). The CDR3 here is CATSLGHGGRETQYF. CDR3 nucleotides: TGTGCCACCAGCCTTGGACACGGTGGGAGAGAGACCCAGTACTTC.

V and J are TRBV7-2 and TRBJ1-2; D is ambiguous. The germline CDR1 and CDR2 sequences are SGHTA and FQGNSA. V shed 0 bases and J shed 8 bases, with 10 bases lying between them. This CDR3 spans 13 amino acids. This chain's CDR3 is CASSLAREGGYTF. The CDR3 DNA sequence: TGTGCCAGCAGCTTAGCGCGGGAGGGAGGCTACACCTTC.

The chain carries TRBV4-3 and TRBJ1-2; D remains ambiguous. The CDR3 consists of 14 residues. Germline V gives CDR1 LGHNA, CDR2 YSLEER. The V end lost 4 bases, the J end lost 2 bases, and 11 bases lay between the germline ends. The CDR3 reads CASSPYTGNYGYTF. The CDR3 nucleotides are TGCGCCAGCAGCCCCTACACCGGGAACTATGGCTACACCTTC.

CDR3 nucleotides: TGTGCCAGCAGTTACATCCACAGGGAGGGGGACGAGCAGTACTTC. Translation: CASSYIHREGDEQYF. The V call is TRBV6-6, the J call TRBJ2-7; a weak D match, TRBD2 (7 bases). Germline values: CDR1 MNHNY, CDR2 SVGAGI (reference sequence). This CDR3 region has 15 residues. The germline V and J ends were trimmed by 2 bases and 5 bases, with 16 bases remaining between them.

This clone was counted a few times. The chain uses TRBV19 and TRBJ2-4; D remains unclear. Trimming took off 6 bases at V and 0 bases at J, with 15 bases between the two ends. The germline V gene has CDR1 LNHDA and CDR2 SQIVND (reference sequence). This CDR3 is 16 amino acids long. The CDR3 sequence: CASRSTRVLAKNIQYF. The CDR3 DNA reads TGTGCCAGTAGATCGACACGGGTGCTAGCCAAAAACATTCAGTACTTC.

The rearrangement uses TRBV4-3 and TRBJ2-3; maybe TRBD1 (5 bases). The CDR3 spans 14 residues. The germline V and J ends were trimmed by 6 bases and 4 bases, with 14 bases remaining between them. CDR1 LGHNA and CDR2 YSLEER come from the germline V gene. This chain's CDR3 is CASRLRQSSDTQYF. The CDR3 DNA reads as TGCGCCAGCAGGCTCAGACAGTCCTCAGATACGCAGTATTTT.

The CDR3 here is CASSVGDGGSYEQYF. The DNA of the CDR3 is TGTGCCAGCAGCGTTGGTGACGGGGGCTCCTACGAGCAGTACTTC. The V call is TRBV9, the J call TRBJ2-7; tentative D call: TRBD2 (6 bases). This CDR3 is built from 15 residues. Trimming took off 2 bases at V and 0 bases at J, with 12 bases between the two ends. The germline V gene has CDR1 SGDLS and CDR2 YYNGEE.

The count of this clone is one. The chain combines TRBV2 with TRBJ2-5, with TRBD2 matching 8 bases. The CDR3 contains 15 residues. Germline CDR1 and CDR2: SNHLY and FYNNEI. The V segment lost 2 bases and the J segment 5 bases; nucleotides outside the gene matches: 7. CDR3 DNA: TGTGCCAGCAGTGAACTGTCCGGGGGGGCGGAGACCCAGTACTTC. Translating gives CASSELSGGAETQYF.

The genes are TRBV6-6 and TRBJ2-7; a possible D gene is TRBD1 (6 bases). The CDR3 covers 13 residues. The V end was cut by 5 bases, the J end by 4 bases, with 12 bases between. Germline V gene lookup returns CDR1 MNHNY and CDR2 SVGAGI (reference sequence). CDR3 region: CASSLAGEYEQYF. The CDR3 DNA reads as TGTGCCAGCAGTCTGGCAGGGGAGTACGAGCAGTACTTC.

This chain joins TRBV6-5 and TRBJ1-1; D possibly corresponds to TRBD1 (5 bases). CDR1 MNHEY and CDR2 SVGAGI come from the germline V gene. V gave up 2 bases and J gave up 0 bases, with 7 bases separating them. The CDR3 has 14 amino acids. CDR3 in amino acids: CASSYEGMNTEAFF. The CDR3 DNA follows: TGTGCCAGCAGTTACGAGGGGATGAACACTGAAGCTTTCTTT.

This clone appeared once. This chain's CDR3 is CASSSGQGYNEQFF. The CDR3 nucleotides are TGCGCCAGCAGTTCGGGACAAGGATACAATGAGCAGTTCTTC. The rearrangement links TRBV10-1 to TRBJ2-1; D is possibly TRBD1 (6 bases). Germline V gene data show CDR1 as WNHNN and CDR2 as SYGVQD (reference sequence). Trimming took off 5 bases at V and 4 bases at J, with 12 bases between the two ends. This CDR3 comprises 14 residues.

V and J are TRBV5-4 and TRBJ2-5; 8 positions agree with TRBD2. Trimming cost V 4 bases and J 5 bases; bases outside gene matches: 4. The CDR3 has 13 residues. CDR1 and CDR2 (germline): SGHNT, YYREEE (reference sequence). The DNA for the CDR3 is TGTGCCAGCAGCAAGACTAGCGTTGAGACCCAGTACTTC. It encodes CASSKTSVETQYF.

The chain recombines TRBV2 with TRBJ2-1; TRBD2 matches 7 bases. Trimming at V came to 6 bases and at J to 5 bases, leaving 7 bases not matched to a gene. The CDR3 covers 14 residues. Per the germline V gene, CDR1 is SNHLY and CDR2 is FYNNEI. The CDR3 spells CASRDGGYNNEQFF. The CDR3 bases are TGTGCCAGCAGGGACGGGGGGTATAACAATGAGCAGTTCTTC.

This chain links TRBV19 with TRBJ1-1, with D possibly TRBD1 on 6 matching bases. The germline V and J ends were trimmed by 1 base and 0 bases, with 15 bases remaining between them. Germline loops: CDR1 LNHDA, CDR2 SQIVND (reference sequence). This CDR3 region has 17 residues. The CDR3 DNA reads as TGTGCCAGTAGTATAGTAAGAGGTACAGGGATGAACACTGAAGCTTTCTTT. Translating gives CASSIVRGTGMNTEAFF.

The chain recombines TRBV7-3 with TRBJ2-3; 8 nucleotides line up with TRBD2. V trimming: 3 bases; J trimming: 6 bases; junction bases outside the gene matches: 8. The CDR3 runs 15 residues. Looked up from germline, CDR1 is SGHTA and CDR2 is FQGTGA. Here the CDR3 DNA reads TGTGCCAGCAGCTTCCAAGCGGGGGCCGGCGATACGCAGTATTTT. This gives the protein CASSFQAGAGDTQYF.

The chain employs TRBV27 and TRBJ1-2; TRBD1 is a possible D gene (6 bases). Germline values: CDR1 MNHEY, CDR2 SMNVEV (reference sequence). V dropped 3 bases and J dropped 4 bases, with 12 bases sitting between them. The CDR3 is 14 residues long. The CDR3 DNA sequence: TGTGCCAGCAGTTTGAACCAGGGGATCTATGGCTACACCTTC. Translation: CASSLNQGIYGYTF.